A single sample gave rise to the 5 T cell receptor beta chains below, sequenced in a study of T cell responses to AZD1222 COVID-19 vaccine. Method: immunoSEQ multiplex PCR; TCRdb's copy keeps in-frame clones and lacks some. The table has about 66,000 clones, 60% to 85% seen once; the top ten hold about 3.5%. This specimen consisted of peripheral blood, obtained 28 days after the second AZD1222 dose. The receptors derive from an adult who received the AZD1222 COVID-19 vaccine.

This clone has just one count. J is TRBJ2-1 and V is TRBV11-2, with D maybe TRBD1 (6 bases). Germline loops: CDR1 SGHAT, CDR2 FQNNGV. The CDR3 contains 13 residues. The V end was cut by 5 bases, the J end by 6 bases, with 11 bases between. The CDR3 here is CASSQGQSNEQFF. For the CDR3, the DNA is TGTGCCAGCAGCCAAGGACAGAGCAATGAGCAGTTCTTC.

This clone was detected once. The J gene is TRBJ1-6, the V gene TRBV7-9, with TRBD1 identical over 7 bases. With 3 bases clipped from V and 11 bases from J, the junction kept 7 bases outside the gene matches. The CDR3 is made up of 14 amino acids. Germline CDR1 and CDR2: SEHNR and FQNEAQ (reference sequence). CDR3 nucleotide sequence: TGTGCCAGCAGCTTGACGGGGAGGGGGCCACCCCTCCACTTT. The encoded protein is CASSLTGRGPPLHF.

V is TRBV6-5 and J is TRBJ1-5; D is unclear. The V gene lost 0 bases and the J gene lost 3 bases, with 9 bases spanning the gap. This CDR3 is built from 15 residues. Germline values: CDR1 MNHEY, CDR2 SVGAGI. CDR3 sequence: CASSYSGINNQPQHF. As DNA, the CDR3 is TGTGCCAGCAGTTACTCGGGGATAAACAATCAGCCCCAGCATTTT.

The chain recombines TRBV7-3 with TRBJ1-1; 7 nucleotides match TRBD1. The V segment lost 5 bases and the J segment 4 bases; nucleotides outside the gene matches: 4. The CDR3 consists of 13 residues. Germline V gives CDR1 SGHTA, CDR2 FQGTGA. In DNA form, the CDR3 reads TGTGCCAGCAGCGAGACAGGGACCACTGAAGCTTTCTTT. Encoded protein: CASSETGTTEAFF.

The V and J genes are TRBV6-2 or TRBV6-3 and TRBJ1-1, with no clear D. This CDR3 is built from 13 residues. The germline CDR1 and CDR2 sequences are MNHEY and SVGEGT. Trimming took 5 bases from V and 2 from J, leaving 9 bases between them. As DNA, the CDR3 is TGTGCCAGCAGTCCCAATGTTAACACTGAAGCTTTCTTT. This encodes CASSPNVNTEAFF.